The following is a TCR beta chain sequence with its context. This sample is drawn from a study of blood T cell repertoires in COVID-19. Study overall: COVID-19 samples, acute and convalescent, were from the United States, Italy and Spain. The cDNA or gDNA used as material had been derived from T cells, B-cell-depleted T cells, or PBMCs.

This CDR3 is built from 14 residues. The germline V gene has CDR1 SGHAT and CDR2 FQNNGV. V was pared by 5 bases and J by 7 bases, with 10 bases of the junction left unmatched. Per the original data handling: The assay estimated nucleated cells by amplifying reference gene primers. TCRdb's table, derived via immunoSEQ multiplex PCR, lists solely in-frame clones and lacks some. V and J calls and clone size are given by that table; D and trimming were obtained from the DNA. This table has about 410,000 clones, about nine tenths appearing once. The origin of this receptor is a woman in her thirties with active or convalescent COVID-19. Sequencing input: peripheral blood. V usage is TRBV11-2 and J usage is TRBJ1-2, with 7 positions matching TRBD1. The CDR3 DNA reads TGTGCCAGCAGCCCGACAGGGTTATTTGGTGGCTACACCTTC. It specifies CASSPTGLFGGYTF.